The 22 T cell receptor beta chains reported below all come from one sample, sequenced in a study of blood T cell repertoires in COVID-19. Profiling relied on immunoSEQ multiplex PCR, and the TCRdb table lists in-frame clones only, not all of them. The sample carries fewer than 200,000 clones, approximately 86% recorded once. Input material: peripheral blood. The receptors stem from a woman aged 40-49 years with COVID-19, enrolled during active disease.

The chain has TRBV29-1 and TRBJ2-5; 8 nucleotides align to TRBD1. V lost 6 bases to trimming and J lost 7 bases; unmatched junction nucleotides: 13. Per germline, CDR1 SQVTM and CDR2 ANQGSEA. This CDR3 has 14 amino acids. CDR3 region: CSVARDRGDMTQYF. The CDR3 DNA sequence: TGCAGCGTCGCTAGAGACAGGGGAGATATGACCCAGTACTTC.

V gene TRBV7-9 combines with J gene TRBJ1-5; the match to TRBD1 covers 9 bases. V lost 5 bases to trimming and J lost 5 bases; unmatched junction nucleotides: 7. From germline, CDR1 is SEHNR and CDR2 FQNEAQ (reference sequence). The CDR3 spans 15 residues. The DNA of the CDR3 is TGTGCCAGCAGCGCCACAGGGGGCGGGCATCAGCCCCAGCATTTT. Residues: CASSATGGGHQPQHF.

The CDR3 DNA follows: TGTGCCAGCACCCCGGGGGGTACTAGCACAGATACGCAGTATTTT. Its protein is CASTPGGTSTDTQYF. The rearrangement joins TRBV7-9 to TRBJ2-3; 7 nucleotides agree with TRBD2. Germline V gives CDR1 SEHNR, CDR2 FQNEAQ (reference sequence). The CDR3 runs 15 residues. V dropped 7 bases and J dropped 0; count of bases not matched to a gene: 7.

This clone was detected only once. CDR3 loop: CASSDGSGGRTDTQYF. CDR3 nucleotides: TGTGCCAGCAGTGATGGGAGCGGGGGACGCACAGATACGCAGTATTTT. The chain employs TRBV25-1 and TRBJ2-3, with TRBD2 identical over 8 bases. The CDR3 covers 16 residues. V trimming: 3 bases; J trimming: 1 base; junction bases outside the gene matches: 6. Germline V gene data show CDR1 as MGHDK and CDR2 as SYGVNS.

V and J are TRBV7-2 and TRBJ2-4; 7 nucleotides match TRBD2. The V gene's germline CDR1 is SGHTA and CDR2 FQGNSA. The CDR3 is 16 residues long. The V and J ends lost 3 bases and 0 bases, in that order; junction bases with no gene match: 5. The CDR3 region is CASSLGLAVAKNIQYF. The CDR3 bases are TGTGCCAGCAGCTTGGGGCTAGCGGTAGCCAAAAACATTCAGTACTTC.

This clone turned up a few times. The chain links TRBV11-2 to TRBJ2-7, with 9 bases lining up with TRBD1. The V and J ends lost 5 bases and 4 bases, in that order; junction bases with no gene match: 6. Germline V gene sequence: CDR1 SGHAT, CDR2 FQNNGV. CDR3 length: 14 residues. The CDR3, as DNA: TGTGCCAGCAGCCGGGAGGACAGGGGTTACGAGCAGTACTTC. Residues: CASSREDRGYEQYF.

The rearrangement links TRBV7-8 to TRBJ1-3, with D uncertain. V lost 0 bases, J lost 0 bases, and 9 bases lay in between. CDR3 size: 16 residues. CDR1 and CDR2 from the germline V gene are SGHVS and FQNEAQ. The CDR3 nucleotides read TGTGCCAGCAGCTTAGCGAGGGCAGCCTCTGGAAACACCATATATTTT. This translates into CASSLARAASGNTIYF.

The rearrangement uses TRBV19 and TRBJ1-4, with TRBD1 matching over 9 bases. V trimming: 10 bases; J trimming: 8 bases; junction bases outside the gene matches: 5. This CDR3 comprises 12 residues. Germline CDR1 and CDR2: LNHDA and SQIVND (reference sequence). The CDR3 bases are TGTGCCACAACAGGGGGCGGCGAAAAACTGTTTTTT. Its protein is CATTGGGEKLFF.

J is TRBJ2-1 and V is TRBV7-9; tentatively, D is TRBD2 (6 bases). From germline, CDR1 is SEHNR and CDR2 FQNEAQ (reference sequence). V was shortened by 3 bases and J by 5 bases, with 17 bases between the two germline ends. This CDR3 has 16 amino acids. The CDR3 is CASSFRLVRSNNEQFF. The CDR3, as DNA: TGTGCCAGCAGCTTCCGACTAGTTCGGTCAAACAATGAGCAGTTCTTC.

In its sample, this clone was seen a few times. This chain joins TRBV2 and TRBJ2-1, with D unresolved. Germline CDR1 SNHLY, CDR2 FYNNEI. This CDR3 contains 11 residues. The V gene lost 7 bases and the J gene lost 4 bases, with 5 bases spanning the gap. The CDR3 here is CASTGYNEQFF. The CDR3 DNA sequence: TGTGCCAGCACCGGTTACAATGAGCAGTTCTTC.

The chain has TRBV29-1 and TRBJ2-3; TRBD2 might be the D (5 bases). The CDR3 covers 9 residues. Germline V gene data show CDR1 as SQVTM and CDR2 as ANQGSEA. The CDR3 bases are TGCAGTACCGGGAACACGCAGTATTTT. Residues: CSTGNTQYF.

This rearrangement joins TRBV7-6 to TRBJ1-1, with a tentative D call TRBD1 (5 bases). V dropped 5 bases and J dropped 1 base, with 14 bases sitting between them. This CDR3 region has 15 residues. The germline V gene encodes CDR1 SGHVS and CDR2 FNYEAQ. The CDR3 nucleotides are TGTGCCAGCAGCGCCACTACAGGACAGAACACTGAAGCTTTCTTT. It translates to CASSATTGQNTEAFF. Full variable domain (rest looked up from reference TRBV7-6 and TRBJ1-1): GAGVSQSPRYKVTKRGQDVALRCDPISGHVSLYWYRQALGQGPEFLTYFNYEAQQDKSGLPNDRFSAERPEGSISTLTIQRTEQRDSAMYRCASSATTGQNTEAFFGQGTRLTVV.

The chain joins TRBV6-5 to TRBJ2-3, with 8 bases that match TRBD2. The V gene's germline CDR1 is MNHEY and CDR2 SVGAGI. V was pared by 8 bases and J by 7 bases, with 8 bases of the junction left unmatched. This CDR3 is 13 amino acids long. DNA for the CDR3: TGTGCCAGCGGGCGGGGGGTTGAAAATACGCAGTATTTT. It codes for CASGRGVENTQYF.

The chain links TRBV18 to TRBJ2-6; 9 bases are shared with TRBD1. The germline V gene encodes CDR1 KGHSH and CDR2 LQKENI. The CDR3 sequence is 20 residues long. Trimming at V came to 2 bases and at J to 0 bases, leaving 11 bases not matched to a gene. CDR3 sequence reads: CASSPEAGQGPISGANVLTF. For the CDR3, the DNA is TGTGCCAGCTCACCAGAAGCGGGACAGGGACCGATCTCTGGGGCCAACGTCCTGACTTTC.

V and J are TRBV19 and TRBJ1-4; D is uncertain. The CDR3 has 12 amino acids. The V end lost 7 bases, the J end lost 4 bases, and 7 bases lay between the germline ends. The germline V gene encodes CDR1 LNHDA and CDR2 SQIVND (reference sequence). CDR3 loop: CASTTFNEKLFF. DNA for the CDR3: TGTGCCAGTACTACCTTTAATGAAAAACTGTTTTTT.

This chain joins TRBV10-3 and TRBJ1-5; maybe TRBD1 (5 bases). The V gene's germline CDR1 is ENHRY and CDR2 SYGVKD. CDR3 length: 13 residues. V shed 7 bases and J shed 5 bases, with 12 bases lying between them. The chain's CDR3 is CAITGEPYQPQHF. CDR3 DNA: TGTGCCATCACGGGGGAGCCGTATCAGCCCCAGCATTTT.

There are a few counts of this clone. V and J are TRBV6-2 or TRBV6-3 and TRBJ2-1; D is unresolved. The CDR3 runs to 15 residues. Trimming took off 6 bases at V and 5 bases at J, with 17 bases between the two ends. CDR1 MNHEY and CDR2 SVGEGT come from the germline V gene. As DNA, the CDR3 is TGTGCCAGCAGCCTAACCGGGTCGCAGCACAATGAGCAGTTCTTC. Protein product: CASSLTGSQHNEQFF.

The chain has TRBV7-2 and TRBJ2-1, with 7 bases aligning to TRBD2. V trimming: 2 bases; J trimming: 8 bases; junction bases outside the gene matches: 3. CDR3 length: 13 residues. CDR1 and CDR2 from the germline V gene are SGHTA and FQGNSA. The CDR3 DNA reads as TGTGCCAGCAGCTTACTGGGACTACATGAGCAGTTCTTC. Its translation is CASSLLGLHEQFF.

V usage is TRBV19 and J usage is TRBJ2-1, with 8 bases fitting TRBD2. The CDR3 sequence is 13 residues long. V trimming: 5 bases; J trimming: 8 bases; junction bases outside the gene matches: 5. In germline, CDR1 is LNHDA, CDR2 SQIVND (reference sequence). This chain's CDR3 is CASSPTSVDEQFF. CDR3 bases: TGTGCCAGTAGTCCGACTAGCGTGGATGAGCAGTTCTTC.

The chain combines TRBV2 with TRBJ2-7; D is unresolved. The CDR3 length is 13 residues. The V gene's germline CDR1 is SNHLY and CDR2 FYNNEI. V was clipped by 7 bases and J by 5 bases, with 15 bases between them. The chain's CDR3 is CASIDDWSDEQYV. Here the CDR3 DNA reads TGTGCCAGCATAGATGACTGGTCGGACGAGCAGTACGTC.

The chain employs TRBV5-1 and TRBJ2-1; 7 bases align to TRBD2. Germline CDR1 reads SGHRS; CDR2 reads YFSETQ. V was pared by 4 bases and J by 9 bases, with 10 bases of the junction left unmatched. The CDR3 spans 14 residues. The CDR3 reads CASSEGLPGSEQFF. The DNA of the CDR3 is TGCGCCAGCAGCGAGGGACTACCTGGGAGTGAGCAGTTCTTC.

The chain combines TRBV7-9 with TRBJ1-3; D call uncertain. V gave up 5 bases and J gave up 0 bases, with 14 bases separating them. The CDR3 is 16 residues long. CDR1 and CDR2 (germline): SEHNR, FQNEAQ (reference sequence). DNA for the CDR3: TGTGCCAGCAGCACGACCTTGGAGAGCTCTGGAAACACCATATATTTT. Its protein product is CASSTTLESSGNTIYF. The full variable domain, completed using reference TRBV7-9 and TRBJ1-3, is DTGVSQNPRHKITKRGQNVTFRCDPISEHNRLYWYRQTLGQGPEFLTYFQNEAQLEKSRLLSDRFSAERPKGSFSTLEIQRTEQGDSAMYLCASSTTLESSGNTIYFGEGSWLTVV.